Sequencing of this TCR beta chain was carried out in a study of cytomegalovirus exposure and HLA in healthy donors. The PCR was carried out with 60 Vbeta primers and 13 Jbeta primers. The protocol was immunoSEQ multiplex PCR, while the TCRdb copy is restricted to in-frame clones and leaves out a portion. This table holds around 250,000 clones, 75% to 85% found once. The CDR3 has 14 residues. In germline, CDR1 is MGHRA, CDR2 YSYEKL. V was pared by 0 bases and J by 0 bases, with 6 bases between. Broader study findings: The study designated fewer than 200 TCR beta chains cytomegalovirus-associated. Some V segments, TRBV6-2 and TRBV6-3 among them, were indistinguishable and were therefore excluded.

Turning to this clone: Its antigen is unidentified.

Sequenced material: PBMCs. The chain joins TRBV4-1 to TRBJ2-7, with a possible D match to TRBD2 (5 bases). This receptor was taken from a woman aged 60-75 years in good health and CMV-seropositive. The CDR3 DNA is TGCGCCAGCAGCCAAGATACTAGCTCCTACGAGCAGTACTTC. Its translation: CASSQDTSSYEQYF.